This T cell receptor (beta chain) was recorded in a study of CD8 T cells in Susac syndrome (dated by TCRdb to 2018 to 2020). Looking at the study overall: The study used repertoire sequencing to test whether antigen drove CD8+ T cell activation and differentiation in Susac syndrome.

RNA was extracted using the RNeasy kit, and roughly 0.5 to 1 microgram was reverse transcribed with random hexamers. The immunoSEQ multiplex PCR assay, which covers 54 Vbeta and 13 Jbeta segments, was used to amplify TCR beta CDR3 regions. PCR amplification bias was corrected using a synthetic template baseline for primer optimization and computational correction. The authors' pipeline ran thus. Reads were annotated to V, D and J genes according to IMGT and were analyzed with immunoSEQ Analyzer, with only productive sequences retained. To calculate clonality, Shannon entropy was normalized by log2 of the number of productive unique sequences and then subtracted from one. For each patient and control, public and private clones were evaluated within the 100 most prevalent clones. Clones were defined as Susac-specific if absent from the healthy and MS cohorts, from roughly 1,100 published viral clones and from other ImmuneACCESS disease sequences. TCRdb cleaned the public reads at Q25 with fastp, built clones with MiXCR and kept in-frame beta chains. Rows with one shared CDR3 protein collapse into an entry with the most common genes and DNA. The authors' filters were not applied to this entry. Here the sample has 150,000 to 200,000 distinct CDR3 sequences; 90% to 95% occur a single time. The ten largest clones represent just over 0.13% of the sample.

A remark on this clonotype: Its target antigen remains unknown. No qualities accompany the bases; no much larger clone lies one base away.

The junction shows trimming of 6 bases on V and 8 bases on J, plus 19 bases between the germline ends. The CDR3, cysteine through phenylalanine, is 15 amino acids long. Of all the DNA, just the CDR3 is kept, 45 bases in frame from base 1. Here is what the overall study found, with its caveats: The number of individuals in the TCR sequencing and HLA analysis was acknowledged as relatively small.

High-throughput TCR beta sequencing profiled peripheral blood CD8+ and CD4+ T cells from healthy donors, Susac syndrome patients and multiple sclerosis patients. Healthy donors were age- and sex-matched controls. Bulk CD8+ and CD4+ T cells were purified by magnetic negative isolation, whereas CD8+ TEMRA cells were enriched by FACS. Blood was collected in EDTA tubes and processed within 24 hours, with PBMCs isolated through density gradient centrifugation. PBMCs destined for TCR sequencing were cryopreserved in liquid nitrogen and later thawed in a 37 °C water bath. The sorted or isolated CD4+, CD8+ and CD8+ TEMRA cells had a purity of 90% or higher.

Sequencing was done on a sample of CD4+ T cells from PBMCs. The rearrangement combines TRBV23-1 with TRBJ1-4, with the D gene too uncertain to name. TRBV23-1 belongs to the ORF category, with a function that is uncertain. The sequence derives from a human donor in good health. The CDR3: CASSLGQPLNEKLFF. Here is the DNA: TGCGCCAGCAGCCTCGGTCAACCCTTGAACGAAAAACTGTTTTTT.